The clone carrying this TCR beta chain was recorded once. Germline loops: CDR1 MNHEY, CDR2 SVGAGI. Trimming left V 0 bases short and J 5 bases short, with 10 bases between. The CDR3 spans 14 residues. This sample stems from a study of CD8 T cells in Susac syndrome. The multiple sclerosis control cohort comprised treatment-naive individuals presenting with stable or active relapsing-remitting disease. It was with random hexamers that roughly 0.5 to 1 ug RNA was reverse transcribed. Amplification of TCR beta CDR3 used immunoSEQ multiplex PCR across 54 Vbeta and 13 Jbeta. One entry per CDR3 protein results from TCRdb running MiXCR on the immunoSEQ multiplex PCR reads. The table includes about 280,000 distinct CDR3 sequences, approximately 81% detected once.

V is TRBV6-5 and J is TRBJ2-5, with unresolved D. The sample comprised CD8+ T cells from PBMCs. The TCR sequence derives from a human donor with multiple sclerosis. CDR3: CASSYSVGWETQYF. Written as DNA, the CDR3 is TGTGCCAGCAGTTACTCGGTAGGATGGGAGACCCAGTACTTC.